The T cell receptor beta chain described here comes from a study of T cell repertoires in cytomegalovirus infection. As concerns this clonotype: Its antigen is still unknown.

CDR3 length equals 17 residues. V lost 4 bases, J lost 1 base, and 18 bases lay in between. CDR1 and CDR2 from the germline V gene are SGHKS and YYEKEE (reference sequence). In TCRdb, the reads were re-called with MiXCR into one record per CDR3 protein. The sample carries approximately 990,000 distinct CDR3 sequences, around 30% recorded once. The input for sequencing was cultured CD8+ T cells from PBMCs, taken from culture after CMV antigen stimulation. The gene calls are TRBV5-5 and TRBJ2-1; D possibly corresponds to TRBD2 (7 bases). The TCR originated in a human donor in good health (CMV status not recorded). Some clones in this sample may be carry-over from other donors' samples. CDR3: CASSPRGGGLSYNEQFF. CDR3 in DNA: TGTGCCAGCAGCCCCAGGGGCGGGGGCTTATCCTACAATGAGCAGTTCTTC.